What follows describes a single TCR beta chain. The table came from immunoSEQ multiplex PCR; TCRdb's copy has only in-frame clones and leaves some out. The sample has about 76,000 clones, over 75% seen once; the top ten hold 6.9%. This entry comes from a study of OX40 agonist ivuxolimab in advanced cancers. Trimming cost V 0 bases and J 7 bases; bases outside gene matches: 6. Per the germline V gene, CDR1 is LNHNV and CDR2 is YYDKDF (reference sequence). The CDR3 consists of 16 residues. V and J are TRBV15 and TRBJ1-5; 10 bases are a match to TRBD1. This TCR came from an adult with an advanced solid tumor such as melanoma, head and neck, liver or kidney cancer. The source material was CD4+ or CD8+ T cells sorted from blood, sampled in a trial of the OX40 agonist ivuxolimab. CDR3 region: CATSRETGGVDQPQHF. In nucleotides, the CDR3 is TGTGCCACCAGCAGAGAGACAGGGGGCGTAGACCAGCCCCAGCATTTT.